The clone carrying this T cell receptor beta chain was counted at least ten times. The antigen is unknown. Naive CD4+ cells had CD25+ Tregs removed. CDR1 and CDR2 (germline): MNHNS, SASEGT. Trimming pared 5 bases from V and 0 bases from J, leaving 12 bases between. The length of the CDR3 is 15 residues. Constant-region reverse primers amplified full-length variable regions, followed by semi-nested Nested Universal Primer A PCR. One entry per CDR3 protein, called by TCRdb with MiXCR from the 5' RACE reads. The table lists roughly 13,000 distinct CDR3 sequences, around a quarter of them singletons, with 2.5% to 3.5% in the top ten. Overall study findings and caveats: Tumor-infiltrating Treg TCR alpha and beta sequences overlapped most with tumor naive CD4+ T cells, then blood naive.

This clonotype was sampled from a female donor with breast cancer. The specimen was naive CD4+ T cells sorted from blood. Indicated subset: naive CD4+ T cells, CD4+CD45RA+CD25-. This chain links TRBV6-1 with TRBJ2-3; D possibly uses TRBD1 or TRBD2 (5 bases each). For the CDR3, the DNA is TGTGCCAGCAGTAGGGACGGAACTAGCACAGATACGCAGTATTTT. The encoded protein is CASSRDGTSTDTQYF.